The 4 T cell receptor beta chains reported below all come from one sample, sequenced in a study of T-cell reconstitution after alpha-beta-depleted transplantation in children. Unique molecular identifiers were incorporated during preparation of the TCRbeta library. TCRdb independently ran MiXCR on the PCR reads; one entry per CDR3 protein. The table has a few hundred thousand distinct CDR3 sequences, roughly an eighth seen once. This specimen consisted of PBMCs from the stem cell graft donor, obtained from the stem cell graft. These receptors originate from a human donor who donated a stem cell graft to a child with combined immunodeficiency.

This clonotype was counted many times. J is TRBJ2-7 and V is TRBV20-1, with unresolved D. Trimming shortened V by 6 bases and J by 1 base, and 7 bases separated the two germline ends. Germline assignment: CDR1 DFQATT and CDR2 SNEGSKA (reference sequence). This CDR3 comprises 11 residues. CDR3 region: CSAIYSYEQYF. In DNA form, the CDR3 reads TGCAGTGCCATCTATTCCTACGAGCAGTACTTC.

In this sample, this clonotype turned up once. This sequence joins TRBV6-2 or TRBV6-3 and TRBJ2-1; D is unclear. The CDR3 covers 12 residues. The germline V gene encodes CDR1 MNHEY and CDR2 SVGEGT. Trimming pared 6 bases from V and 11 bases from J, leaving 14 bases between. In DNA, the CDR3 is TGTGCCAGCAGCCAAGACTCGCGACAGCAGTTCTTC. Its protein product is CASSQDSRQQFF.

V and J are TRBV11-1 and TRBJ1-1; D not certain. The CDR3 extends over 16 amino acids. CDR1 is SGHAT, CDR2 FQDESV, per germline (reference sequence). V was trimmed by 1 base and J by 1 base, leaving 13 bases between them. CDR3 in DNA: TGTGCCAGCAGCTTAGGGTTCGGGCACAGGAACACTGAAGCTTTCTTT. It specifies CASSLGFGHRNTEAFF.

A few counts support this clonotype. The chain combines TRBV5-6 with TRBJ1-6; D is uncertain. CDR1 is SGHDT, CDR2 YYEEEE, per germline. Trimming shortened V by 0 bases and J by 0 bases, and 16 bases separated the two germline ends. The CDR3 extends over 19 amino acids. CDR3: CASSLALVQGSSYNSPLHF. DNA for the CDR3: TGTGCCAGCAGCTTGGCCCTGGTGCAAGGGAGCTCCTATAATTCACCCCTCCACTTT.